This T cell receptor beta chain came from a study of T-cell reconstitution after alpha-beta-depleted transplantation in children. There are many counts of this clonotype. What it recognizes is unknown. Unique molecular identifiers featured in how the TCRbeta library was prepared. TCRdb redid the calling of the PCR reads with MiXCR, one entry per CDR3 protein. The repertoire holds around 670,000 distinct CDR3 sequences, with 13% as singletons. V gave up 5 bases and J gave up 0 bases; unmatched junction bases: 3. The CDR3 sequence is 15 residues long. Looked up from germline, CDR1 is SEHNR and CDR2 is FQNEAQ (reference sequence). Points from the study as a whole: Surviving recipient T cells and thymic progenitors produced the high day-60 TCRbeta diversity seen in some patients.

This sequence joins TRBV7-9 and TRBJ1-4, with 7 positions matching TRBD1. Sequenced material: PBMCs, taken before TCRalphabeta/CD19-depleted stem cell transplant. The source of this sequence is a girl aged 2-10 years with congenital amegakaryocytic thrombocytopenia, due to receive a stem cell transplant. CDR3 bases: TGTGCCAGCAGCATGGGGACAGCAACTAATGAAAAACTGTTTTTT. It yields the protein CASSMGTATNEKLFF.